What follows are 10 T cell receptor beta chains derived from one specimen sequenced in a study of cytomegalovirus exposure and HLA in healthy donors. TCRdb's table, derived via immunoSEQ multiplex PCR, lists solely in-frame clones and lacks some. The sample holds 150,000 to 200,000 clones, around nine tenths seen once. The sequencing sample was made of PBMCs. The receptors were gathered from a young man in good health and CMV-seropositive.

This clone was observed once. The chain joins TRBV28 to TRBJ2-7; D ambiguous. V was clipped by 3 bases and J by 7 bases, with 10 bases between them. The CDR3 has 12 residues. The V gene's germline CDR1 is MDHEN and CDR2 SYDVKM. The CDR3 sequence is CASSLESWEQYF. CDR3 coding DNA: TGTGCCAGCAGTTTGGAGAGCTGGGAGCAGTACTTC.

The chain uses TRBV27 and TRBJ1-2; TRBD1 might be the D (5 bases). The CDR3 extends over 14 amino acids. Germline values: CDR1 MNHEY, CDR2 SMNVEV (reference sequence). Trimming removed 5 bases from V and 2 bases from J, with 12 bases in between. In DNA form, the CDR3 reads TGTGCCAGCAGTGGACCGGACATAAACTATGGCTACACCTTC. Amino acid sequence: CASSGPDINYGYTF.

V and J are TRBV29-1 and TRBJ2-2; D remains ambiguous. The CDR3 runs 11 residues. V was shortened by 4 bases and J by 3 bases, with 3 bases between the two germline ends. Per the germline V gene, CDR1 is SQVTM and CDR2 is ANQGSEA. CDR3 in amino acids: CSVGDTGELFF. DNA of the CDR3: TGCAGCGTTGGGGACACCGGGGAGCTGTTTTTT.

The rearrangement uses TRBV10-1 and TRBJ1-1; 8 bases are a match to TRBD1. J lost 3 bases, V lost 7 bases, and 1 base had no gene match. The CDR3 totals 12 residues. Germline V gives CDR1 WNHNN, CDR2 SYGVQD (reference sequence). The CDR3 spells CASKDRDTEAFF. The CDR3 DNA reads TGCGCCAGCAAGGACAGGGACACTGAAGCTTTCTTT.

This chain joins TRBV6-5 and TRBJ2-1; 9 positions match TRBD1. Germline CDR1 is MNHEY and CDR2 is SVGAGI. The CDR3 consists of 15 residues. V dropped 5 bases and J dropped 5; count of bases not matched to a gene: 7. CDR3 loop: CASSPGTGRNNEQFF. CDR3 nucleotides: TGTGCCAGCAGTCCCGGGACAGGGCGAAACAATGAGCAGTTCTTC.

This chain uses TRBV2 with TRBJ2-5; 7 bases match TRBD1. Germline CDR1 SNHLY, CDR2 FYNNEI. The junction had 6 bases not matched to a gene; V was cut back by 10 bases and J by 7 bases. The CDR3 is 11 residues long. Here the CDR3 reads CATGTAGTQYF. CDR3 coding DNA: TGTGCCACCGGGACAGCCGGGACCCAGTACTTC.

This sequence joins TRBV28 and TRBJ1-2; weak D call: TRBD1 (6 bases). This CDR3 is 13 amino acids long. In germline, CDR1 is MDHEN, CDR2 SYDVKM. V was pared by 7 bases and J by 8 bases, with 17 bases between. CDR3 sequence: CASTPIEGGGYTF. The CDR3 DNA follows: TGTGCCAGCACCCCCATCGAGGGGGGCGGCTACACCTTC.

In its sample, this clone was seen once. The chain carries TRBV15 and TRBJ1-3; no definite D call. CDR3 length: 16 amino acids. V lost 0 bases, J lost 4 bases, and 13 bases lay in between. The germline gives CDR1 LNHNV, CDR2 YYDKDF (reference sequence). CDR3 coding DNA: TGTGCCACCAGCAGAGAGGGCCAGCACTCCGGAAACACCATATATTTT. It yields the protein CATSREGQHSGNTIYF.

The chain recombines TRBV9 with TRBJ1-2, with TRBD1 matching 10 bases. V trimming: 1 base; J trimming: 2 bases; junction bases outside the gene matches: 17. The CDR3 contains 20 residues. The germline V gene has CDR1 SGDLS and CDR2 YYNGEE. Here the CDR3 reads CASSVSVGDRGRRINYGYTF. In DNA form, the CDR3 reads TGTGCCAGCAGCGTAAGTGTCGGGGACAGGGGAAGGAGGATCAACTATGGCTACACCTTC.

This chain connects TRBV28 to TRBJ1-1; tentative D call: TRBD1 (5 bases). From germline, CDR1 is MDHEN and CDR2 SYDVKM. The CDR3 is 14 residues long. Trimming pared 3 bases from V and 4 bases from J, leaving 12 bases between. CDR3 coding DNA: TGTGCCAGCAGTTTGGCCAGGGAGGCCACTGAAGCTTTCTTT. Its protein product is CASSLAREATEAFF.